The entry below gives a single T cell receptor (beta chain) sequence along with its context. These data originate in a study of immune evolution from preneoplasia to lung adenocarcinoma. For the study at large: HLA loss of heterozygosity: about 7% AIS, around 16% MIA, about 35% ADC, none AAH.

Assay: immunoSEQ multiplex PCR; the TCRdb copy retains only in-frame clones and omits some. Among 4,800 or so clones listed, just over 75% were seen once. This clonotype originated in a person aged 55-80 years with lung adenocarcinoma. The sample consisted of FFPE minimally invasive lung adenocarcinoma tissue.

CDR3 sequence reads: CASSSTTSQETQYF. The CDR3 bases are TGTGCCAGCAGCTCGACGACCTCTCAAGAGACCCAGTACTTC. The chain is built from TRBV11-2 and TRBJ2-5; D not resolved. The CDR3 runs 14 residues. Per germline, CDR1 SGHAT and CDR2 FQNNGV. Trimming took 4 bases from V and 2 from J, leaving 11 bases between them. The complete variable domain, with remaining parts taken from reference TRBV11-2 and TRBJ2-5, reads EAGVAQSPRYKIIEKRQSVAFWCNPISGHATLYWYQQILGQGPKLLIQFQNNGVVDDSQLPKDRFSAERLKGVDSTLKIQPAKLEDSAVYLCASSSTTSQETQYFGPGTRLLVL.